This TCR beta chain was sequenced for a study of cytomegalovirus exposure and HLA in healthy donors. PCR employed 60 Vbeta and 13 Jbeta primers. Assay: immunoSEQ multiplex PCR; the TCRdb copy retains only in-frame clones and omits some. The data show approximately 110,000 clones, with 60% to 70% seen just once and around 4% held by the top ten. Germline V gene lookup returns CDR1 LNHNV and CDR2 YYDKDF (reference sequence). This CDR3 is 16 amino acids long. V dropped 1 base and J dropped 4; count of bases not matched to a gene: 6. The TCR originated in a man aged 25-45 years in good health and CMV-seropositive. V is TRBV15 and J is TRBJ2-2, with 7 positions matching TRBD2. Specimen: PBMCs. The DNA of the CDR3 is TGTGCCACCAGCAGAGGCGGGGGTGTAGCCACCGGGGAGCTGTTTTTT. Translating gives CATSRGGGVATGELFF.